The TCR beta chain under discussion was sequenced for a study of Graves' ophthalmopathy and Graves' hyperthyroidism. For the study at large: Ahead of any treatment, peripheral blood was obtained at the initial diagnosis.

The PBMCs were taken from 10 ml of fresh peripheral blood. The length of the CDR3 is 14 residues. V was trimmed by 5 bases and J by 0 bases, leaving 8 bases between them. Looked up from germline, CDR1 is SEHNR and CDR2 is FQNEAQ (reference sequence). Amplification targeted the TCR beta CDR3 regions, with RNA transcripts as the source material. HTBI-primed RT-PCR formed the first round, and a multiplex PCR formed the second. TCRdb re-derived calls from the multiplex PCR reads in MiXCR, one entry per CDR3 protein. The data show 260,000 or so distinct CDR3 sequences, with around 45% seen just once and around half held by the top ten.

This chain uses TRBV7-9 with TRBJ1-5; no reliable D call. This clonotype was sampled from an adult man with Graves' ophthalmopathy. Sequencing used peripheral blood. CDR3 DNA: TGTGCCAGCAGCCAGGCGAATAGCAATCAGCCCCAGCATTTT. Residues: CASSQANSNQPQHF. Full variable domain (remainder filled in from reference TRBV7-9 and TRBJ1-5): DTGVSQNPRHKITKRGQNVTFRCDPISEHNRLYWYRQTLGQGPEFLTYFQNEAQLEKSRLLSDRFSAERPKGSFSTLEIQRTEQGDSAMYLCASSQANSNQPQHFGDGTRLSIL.